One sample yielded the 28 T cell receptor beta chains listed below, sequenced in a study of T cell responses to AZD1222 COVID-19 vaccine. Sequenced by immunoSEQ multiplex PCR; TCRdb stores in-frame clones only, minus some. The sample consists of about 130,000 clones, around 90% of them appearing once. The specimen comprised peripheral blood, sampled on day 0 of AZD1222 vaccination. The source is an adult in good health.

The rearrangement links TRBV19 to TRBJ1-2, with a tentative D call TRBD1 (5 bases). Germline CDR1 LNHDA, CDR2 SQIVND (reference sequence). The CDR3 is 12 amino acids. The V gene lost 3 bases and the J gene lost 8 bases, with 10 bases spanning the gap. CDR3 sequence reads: CASSMRGGGYTF. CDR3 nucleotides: TGTGCCAGTAGTATGAGGGGAGGCGGCTACACCTTC.

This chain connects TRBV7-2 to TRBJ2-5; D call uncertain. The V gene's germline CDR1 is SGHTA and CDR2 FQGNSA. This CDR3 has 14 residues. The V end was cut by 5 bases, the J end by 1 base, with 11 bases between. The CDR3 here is CASSPGRAQETQYF. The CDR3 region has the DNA TGTGCCAGCAGCCCCGGACGGGCCCAAGAGACCCAGTACTTC.

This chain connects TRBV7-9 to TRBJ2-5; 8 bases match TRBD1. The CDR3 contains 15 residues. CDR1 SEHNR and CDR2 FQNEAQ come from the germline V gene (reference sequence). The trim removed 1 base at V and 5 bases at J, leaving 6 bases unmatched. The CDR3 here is CASSLGRGLFETQYF. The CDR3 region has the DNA TGTGCCAGCAGCTTAGGCAGGGGGCTCTTTGAGACCCAGTACTTC.

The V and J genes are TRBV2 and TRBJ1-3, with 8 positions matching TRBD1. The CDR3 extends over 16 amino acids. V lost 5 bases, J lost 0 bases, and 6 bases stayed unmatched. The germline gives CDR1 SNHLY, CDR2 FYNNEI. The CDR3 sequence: CASSQQGGSSGNTIYF. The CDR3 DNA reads TGTGCCAGCAGTCAACAGGGGGGCAGCTCTGGAAACACCATATATTTT.

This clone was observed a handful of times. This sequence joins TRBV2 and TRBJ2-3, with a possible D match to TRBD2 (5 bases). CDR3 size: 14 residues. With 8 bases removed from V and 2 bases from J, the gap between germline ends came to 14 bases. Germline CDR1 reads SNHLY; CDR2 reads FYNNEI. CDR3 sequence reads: CASGGSGLTDTQYF. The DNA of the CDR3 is TGTGCCAGCGGAGGTTCAGGACTCACAGATACGCAGTATTTT. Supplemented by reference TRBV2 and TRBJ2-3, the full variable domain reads EPEVTQTPSHQVTQMGQEVILRCVPISNHLYFYWYRQILGQKVEFLVSFYNNEISEKSEIFDDQFSVERPDGSNFTLKIRSTKLEDSAMYFCASGGSGLTDTQYFGPGTRLTVL.

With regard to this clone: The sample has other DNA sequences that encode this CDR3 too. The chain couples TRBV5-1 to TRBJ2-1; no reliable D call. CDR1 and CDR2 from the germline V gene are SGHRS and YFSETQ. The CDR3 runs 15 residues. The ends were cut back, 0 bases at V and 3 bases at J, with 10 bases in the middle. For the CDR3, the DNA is TGCGCCAGCAGCTTGGGACTCGCAGGCTACAATGAGCAGTTCTTC. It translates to CASSLGLAGYNEQFF.

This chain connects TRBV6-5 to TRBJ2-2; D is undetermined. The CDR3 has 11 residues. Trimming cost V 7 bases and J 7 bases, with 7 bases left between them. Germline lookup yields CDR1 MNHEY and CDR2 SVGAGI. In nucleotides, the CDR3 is TGTGCCAGCATCTCACGCGGGGAGCTGTTTTTT. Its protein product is CASISRGELFF.

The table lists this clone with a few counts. The chain's CDR3 is CASSLVAGRSTSEQYF. As DNA, the CDR3 is TGTGCCAGCAGCCTCGTAGCAGGGCGGTCAACCTCCGAGCAGTACTTC. The chain uses TRBV3-1 (or the pseudogene TRBV3-2) and TRBJ2-7; D is perhaps TRBD1 (5 bases). V lost 4 bases and J lost 6, with 22 bases in between. The CDR3 consists of 16 residues. Germline V gene data show CDR1 as LGHDT and CDR2 as YNNKEL (reference sequence).

The CDR3 loop is CAWSVGTDNEQFF. The CDR3 nucleotides are TGTGCCTGGAGTGTTGGCACGGACAATGAGCAGTTCTTC. V and J are TRBV30 and TRBJ2-1, with D unclear. The CDR3 loop spans 13 amino acids. Trimming cost V 0 bases and J 5 bases, with 8 bases left between them. Looked up from germline, CDR1 is GTSNPN and CDR2 is SVGIG (reference sequence).

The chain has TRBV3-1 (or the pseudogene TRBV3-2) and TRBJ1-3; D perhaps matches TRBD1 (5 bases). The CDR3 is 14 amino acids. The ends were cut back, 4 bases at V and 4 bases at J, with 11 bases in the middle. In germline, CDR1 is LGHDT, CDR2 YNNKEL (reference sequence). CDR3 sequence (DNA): TGTGCCAGCAGCCGGGGGGGGTTAGGAAACACCATATATTTT. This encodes CASSRGGLGNTIYF.

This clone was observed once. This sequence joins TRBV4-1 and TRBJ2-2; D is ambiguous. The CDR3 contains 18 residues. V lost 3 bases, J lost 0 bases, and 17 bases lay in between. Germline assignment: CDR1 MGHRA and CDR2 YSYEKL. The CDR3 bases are TGCGCCAGCAGCCAGCGCCCACCATCGGAAGCGAACACCGGGGAGCTGTTTTTT. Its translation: CASSQRPPSEANTGELFF.

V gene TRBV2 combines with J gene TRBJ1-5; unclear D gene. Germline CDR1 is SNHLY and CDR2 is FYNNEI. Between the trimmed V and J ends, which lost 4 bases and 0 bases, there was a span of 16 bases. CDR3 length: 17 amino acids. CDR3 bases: TGTGCCAGCAGTGGGAGGCAGAACCTGTATAGCAATCAGCCCCAGCATTTT. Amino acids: CASSGRQNLYSNQPQHF.

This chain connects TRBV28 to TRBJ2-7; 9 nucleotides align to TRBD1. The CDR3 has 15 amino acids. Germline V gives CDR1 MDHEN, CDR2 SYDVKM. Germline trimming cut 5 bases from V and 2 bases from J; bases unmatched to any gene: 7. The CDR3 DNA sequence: TGTGCCAGCAGTCCCGCCGGACAGGGGACCTACGAGCAGTACTTC. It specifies CASSPAGQGTYEQYF.

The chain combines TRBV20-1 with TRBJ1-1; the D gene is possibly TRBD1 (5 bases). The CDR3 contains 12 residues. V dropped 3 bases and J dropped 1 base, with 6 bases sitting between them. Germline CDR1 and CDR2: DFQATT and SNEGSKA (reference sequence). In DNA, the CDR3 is TGCAGTGCTAGTGGGGGGAACACTGAAGCTTTCTTT. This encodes CSASGGNTEAFF.

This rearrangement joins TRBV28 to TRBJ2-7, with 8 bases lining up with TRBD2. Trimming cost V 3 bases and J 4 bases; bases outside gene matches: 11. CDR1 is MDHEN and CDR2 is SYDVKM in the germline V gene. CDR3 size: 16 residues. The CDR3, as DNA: TGTGCCAGCAGTTTCATCGGGAGGGCCGCCGGTTACGAGCAGTACTTC. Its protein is CASSFIGRAAGYEQYF.

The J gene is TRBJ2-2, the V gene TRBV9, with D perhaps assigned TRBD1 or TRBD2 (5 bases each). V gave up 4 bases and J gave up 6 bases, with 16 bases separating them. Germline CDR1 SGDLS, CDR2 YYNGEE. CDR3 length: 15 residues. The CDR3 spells CASSPPGTAAGELFF. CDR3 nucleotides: TGTGCCAGCAGCCCTCCCGGGACCGCCGCCGGGGAGCTGTTTTTT.

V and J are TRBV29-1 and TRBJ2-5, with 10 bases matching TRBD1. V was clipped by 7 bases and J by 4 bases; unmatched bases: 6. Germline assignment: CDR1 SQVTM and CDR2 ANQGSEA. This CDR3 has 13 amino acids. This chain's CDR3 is CSALGQGLETQYF. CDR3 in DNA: TGCAGCGCCTTGGGACAGGGGCTAGAGACCCAGTACTTC.

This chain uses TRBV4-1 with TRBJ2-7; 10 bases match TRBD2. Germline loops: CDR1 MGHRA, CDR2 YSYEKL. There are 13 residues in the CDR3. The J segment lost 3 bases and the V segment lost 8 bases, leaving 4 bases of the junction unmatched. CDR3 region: CASLAGASYEQYF. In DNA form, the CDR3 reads TGCGCCAGCCTAGCGGGAGCAAGCTACGAGCAGTACTTC.

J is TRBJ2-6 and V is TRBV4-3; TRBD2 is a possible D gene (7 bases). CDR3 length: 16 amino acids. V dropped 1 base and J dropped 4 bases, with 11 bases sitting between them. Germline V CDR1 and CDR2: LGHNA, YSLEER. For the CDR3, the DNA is TGCGCCAGCAGCCAAGCGGGGGGCTCCGGGGCCAACGTCCTGACTTTC. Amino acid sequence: CASSQAGGSGANVLTF.

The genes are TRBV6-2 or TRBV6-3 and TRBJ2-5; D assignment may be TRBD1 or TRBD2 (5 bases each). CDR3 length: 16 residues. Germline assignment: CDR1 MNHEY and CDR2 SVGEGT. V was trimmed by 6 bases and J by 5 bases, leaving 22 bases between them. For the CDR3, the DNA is TGTGCCAGCAGCCCCGAGGGGAGAGCGGACGAGGAGACCCAGTACTTC. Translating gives CASSPEGRADEETQYF.

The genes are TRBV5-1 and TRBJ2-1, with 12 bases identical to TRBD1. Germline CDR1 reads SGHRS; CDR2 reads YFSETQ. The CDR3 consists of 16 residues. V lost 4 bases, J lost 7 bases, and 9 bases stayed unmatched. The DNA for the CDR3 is TGCGCCAGCAGCCCTGCCAGGGACAGGGGGCTAAATGAGCAGTTCTTC. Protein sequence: CASSPARDRGLNEQFF.

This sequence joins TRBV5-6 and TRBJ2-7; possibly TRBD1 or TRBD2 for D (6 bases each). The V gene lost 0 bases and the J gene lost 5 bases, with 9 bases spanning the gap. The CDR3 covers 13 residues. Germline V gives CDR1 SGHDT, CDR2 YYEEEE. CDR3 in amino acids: CASSLVGGDEQYF. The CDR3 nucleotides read TGTGCCAGCAGCTTGGTCGGGGGCGACGAGCAGTACTTC.

CDR3 nucleotide sequence: TGTGCCAGCAGCCCGTTTGAGACTAGTTTTTTTGAGACCCAGTACTTC. Translation gives CASSPFETSFFETQYF. The chain couples TRBV5-5 to TRBJ2-5; TRBD2 is a possible D gene (6 bases). V gave up 4 bases and J gave up 5 bases, with 21 bases separating them. Germline V gene data show CDR1 as SGHKS and CDR2 as YYEKEE (reference sequence). This CDR3 region has 16 residues.

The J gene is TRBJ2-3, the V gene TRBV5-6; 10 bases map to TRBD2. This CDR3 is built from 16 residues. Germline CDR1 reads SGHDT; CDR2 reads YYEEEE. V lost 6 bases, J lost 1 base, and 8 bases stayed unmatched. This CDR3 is CASTLTSGFGTDTQYF. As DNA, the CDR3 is TGTGCCAGCACGCTGACTAGCGGGTTTGGCACAGATACGCAGTATTTT. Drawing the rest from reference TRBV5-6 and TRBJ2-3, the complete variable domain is DAGVTQSPTHLIKTRGQQVTLRCSPKSGHDTVSWYQQALGQGPQFIFQYYEEEERQRGNFPDRFSGHQFPNYSSELNVNALLLGDSALYLCASTLTSGFGTDTQYFGPGTRLTVL.

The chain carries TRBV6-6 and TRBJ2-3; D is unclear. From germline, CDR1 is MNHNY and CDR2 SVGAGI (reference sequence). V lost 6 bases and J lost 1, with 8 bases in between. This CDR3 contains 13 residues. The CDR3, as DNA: TGTGCCAGCAGAAATGATGGCACAGATACGCAGTATTTT. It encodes CASRNDGTDTQYF.

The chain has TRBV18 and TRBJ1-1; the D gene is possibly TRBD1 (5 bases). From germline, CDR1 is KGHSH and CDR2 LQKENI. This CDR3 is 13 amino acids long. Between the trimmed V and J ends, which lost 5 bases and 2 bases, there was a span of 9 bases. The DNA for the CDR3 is TGTGCCAGCTCAGAGGGGCGTAACACTGAAGCTTTCTTT. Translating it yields CASSEGRNTEAFF. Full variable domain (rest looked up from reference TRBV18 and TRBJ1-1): NAGVMQNPRHLVRRRGQEARLRCSPMKGHSHVYWYRQLPEEGLKFMVYLQKENIIDESGMPKERFSAEFPKEGPSILRIQQVVRGDSAAYFCASSEGRNTEAFFGQGTRLTVV.

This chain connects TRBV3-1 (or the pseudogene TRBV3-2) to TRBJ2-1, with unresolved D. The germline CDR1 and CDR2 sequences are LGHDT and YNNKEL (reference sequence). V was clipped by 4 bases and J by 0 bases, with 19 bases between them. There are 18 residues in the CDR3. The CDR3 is CASSPLLGSTHSYNEQFF. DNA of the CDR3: TGTGCCAGCAGCCCTCTTTTGGGTAGCACCCACTCCTACAATGAGCAGTTCTTC.

The CDR3 DNA follows: TGTGCCAGCAGCCCAAGGGGGGCGGAGCGCGAGCAGTACTTC. It is translated as CASSPRGAEREQYF. The chain has TRBV7-6 and TRBJ2-7; either TRBD1 or TRBD2 may fit D (6 bases each). The CDR3 consists of 14 residues. Germline CDR1 and CDR2: SGHVS and FNYEAQ. With 5 bases removed from V and 6 bases from J, the gap between germline ends came to 17 bases.